Sequencing of this T cell receptor (beta chain) was carried out in a study of CD8+ T cells in alopecia areata. Study summary: Those patients who were treated received oral tofacitinib, which was given at 5 to 10 mg twice daily for moderate-to-severe alopecia areata.

Treatment of the sample: oral pan-JAK inhibitor, 5-10 mg twice daily. Looked up from germline, CDR1 is LNHDA and CDR2 is SQIVND (reference sequence). This CDR3 has 16 amino acids. V gave up 5 bases and J gave up 1 base; unmatched junction bases: 9. This clone turned up a few times. RNA extraction and reverse transcription yielded cDNA as sequencing template. TCRdb's table, derived via immunoSEQ multiplex PCR, lists solely in-frame clones and lacks some. Here the sample spans 210,000 or so clones, approximately 67% being singletons. The chain joins TRBV19 to TRBJ1-2; 8 positions agree with TRBD1. Sequences were derived from CD4+ T cells sorted from blood, sampled around week 46, from a patient treated with tofacitinib. This TCR derives from a human donor with alopecia areata. The CDR3 reads CASSGQGASINYGYTF. Written as DNA, the CDR3 is TGTGCCAGTAGTGGACAGGGAGCCTCCATTAACTATGGCTACACCTTC.